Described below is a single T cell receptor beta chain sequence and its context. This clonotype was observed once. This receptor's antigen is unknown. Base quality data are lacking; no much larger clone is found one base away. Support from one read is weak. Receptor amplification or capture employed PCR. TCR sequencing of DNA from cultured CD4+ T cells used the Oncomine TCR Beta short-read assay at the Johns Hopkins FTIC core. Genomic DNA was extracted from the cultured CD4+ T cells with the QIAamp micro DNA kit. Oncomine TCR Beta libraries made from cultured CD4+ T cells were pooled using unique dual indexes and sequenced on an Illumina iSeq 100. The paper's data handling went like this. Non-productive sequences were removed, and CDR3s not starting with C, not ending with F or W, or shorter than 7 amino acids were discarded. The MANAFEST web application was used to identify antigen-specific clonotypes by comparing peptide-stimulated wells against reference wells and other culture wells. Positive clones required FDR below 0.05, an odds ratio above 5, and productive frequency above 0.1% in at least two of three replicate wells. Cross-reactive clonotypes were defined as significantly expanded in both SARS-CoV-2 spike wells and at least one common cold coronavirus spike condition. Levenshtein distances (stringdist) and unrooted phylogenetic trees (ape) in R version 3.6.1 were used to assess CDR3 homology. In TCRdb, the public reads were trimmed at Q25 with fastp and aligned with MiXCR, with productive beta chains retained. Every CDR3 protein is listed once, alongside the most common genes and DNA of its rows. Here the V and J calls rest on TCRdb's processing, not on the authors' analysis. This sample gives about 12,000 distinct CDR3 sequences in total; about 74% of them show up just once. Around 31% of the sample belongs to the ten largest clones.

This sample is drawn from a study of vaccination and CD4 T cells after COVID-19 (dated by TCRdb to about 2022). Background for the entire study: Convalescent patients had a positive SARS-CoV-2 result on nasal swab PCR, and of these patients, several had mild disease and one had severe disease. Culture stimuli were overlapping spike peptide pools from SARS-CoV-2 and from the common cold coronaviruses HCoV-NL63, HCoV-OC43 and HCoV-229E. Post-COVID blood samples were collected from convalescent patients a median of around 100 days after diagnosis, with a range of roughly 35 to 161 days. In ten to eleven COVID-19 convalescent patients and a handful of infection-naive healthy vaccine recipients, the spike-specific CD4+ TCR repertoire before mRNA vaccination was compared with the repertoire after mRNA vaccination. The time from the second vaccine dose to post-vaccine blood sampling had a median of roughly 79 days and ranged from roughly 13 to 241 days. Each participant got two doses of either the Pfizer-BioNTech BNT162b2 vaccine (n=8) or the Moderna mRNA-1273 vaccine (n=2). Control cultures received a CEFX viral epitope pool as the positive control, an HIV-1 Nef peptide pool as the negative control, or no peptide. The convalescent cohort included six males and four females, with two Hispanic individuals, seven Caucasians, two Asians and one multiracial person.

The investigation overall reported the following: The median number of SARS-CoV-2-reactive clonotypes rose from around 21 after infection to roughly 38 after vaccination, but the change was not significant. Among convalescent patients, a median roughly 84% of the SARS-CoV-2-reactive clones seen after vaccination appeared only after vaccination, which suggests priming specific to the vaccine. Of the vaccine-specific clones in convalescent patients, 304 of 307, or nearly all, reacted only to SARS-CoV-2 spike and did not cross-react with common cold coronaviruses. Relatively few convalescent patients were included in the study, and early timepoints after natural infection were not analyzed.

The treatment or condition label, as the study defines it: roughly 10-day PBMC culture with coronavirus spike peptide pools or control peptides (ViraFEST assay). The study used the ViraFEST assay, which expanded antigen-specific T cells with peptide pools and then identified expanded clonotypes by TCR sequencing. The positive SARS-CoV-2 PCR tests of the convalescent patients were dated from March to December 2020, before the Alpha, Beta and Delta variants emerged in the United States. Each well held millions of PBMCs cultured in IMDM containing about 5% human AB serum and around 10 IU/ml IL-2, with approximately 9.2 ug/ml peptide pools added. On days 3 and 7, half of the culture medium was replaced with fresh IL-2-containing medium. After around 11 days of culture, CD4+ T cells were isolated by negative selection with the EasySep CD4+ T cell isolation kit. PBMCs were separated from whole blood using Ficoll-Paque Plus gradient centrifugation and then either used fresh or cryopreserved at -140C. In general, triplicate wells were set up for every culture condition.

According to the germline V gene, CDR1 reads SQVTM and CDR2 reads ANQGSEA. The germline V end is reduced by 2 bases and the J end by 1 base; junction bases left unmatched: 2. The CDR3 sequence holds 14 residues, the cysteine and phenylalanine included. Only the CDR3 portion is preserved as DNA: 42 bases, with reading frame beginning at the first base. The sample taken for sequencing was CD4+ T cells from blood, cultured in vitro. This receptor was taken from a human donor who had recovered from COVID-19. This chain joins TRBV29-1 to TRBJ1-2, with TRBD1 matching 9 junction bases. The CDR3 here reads CSVERQGGNYGYTF. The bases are TGCAGCGTTGAAAGACAGGGGGGTAACTATGGCTACACCTTC.